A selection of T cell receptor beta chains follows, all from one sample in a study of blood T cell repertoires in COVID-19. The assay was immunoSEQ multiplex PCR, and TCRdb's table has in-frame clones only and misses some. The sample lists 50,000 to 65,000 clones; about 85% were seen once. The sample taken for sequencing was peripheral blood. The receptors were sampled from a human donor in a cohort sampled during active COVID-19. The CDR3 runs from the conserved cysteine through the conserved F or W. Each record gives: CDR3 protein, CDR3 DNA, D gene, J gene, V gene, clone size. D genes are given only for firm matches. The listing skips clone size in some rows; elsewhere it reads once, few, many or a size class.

CASSGDRGHYGYTF TGTGCCAGCAGTGGAGACAGGGGCCACTATGGCTACACCTTC TRBD1 TRBJ1-2 TRBV28 .
CASSLVAGGPSTGELFF TGCGCCAGCAGCCTAGTTGCGGGAGGGCCTTCGACCGGGGAGCTGTTTTTT TRBD2 TRBJ2-2 TRBV5-1 .
CASSLLGQDNQPQHF TGTGCCAGCAGCTTGCTCGGACAGGATAATCAGCCCCAGCATTTT TRBD1 TRBJ1-5 TRBV5-6 .
CASSPLDRNTGELFF TGCGCCAGCAGCCCCCTCGACAGGAACACCGGGGAGCTGTTTTTT . TRBJ2-2 TRBV5-1 .
CASREAGGSISNQPQHF TGTGCCAGCAGGGAAGCAGGCGGCAGTATTAGCAATCAGCCCCAGCATTTT . TRBJ1-5 TRBV6-1 .
CASSFEGSSYNSPLHF TGTGCCAGCAGTTTTGAGGGAAGCTCCTATAATTCACCCCTCCACTTT . TRBJ1-6 TRBV27 .
CASSQDGTSGGVLTDTQYF TGTGCCAGCAGCCAAGACGGGACTAGCGGGGGGGTCCTCACAGATACGCAGTATTTT TRBD2 TRBJ2-3 TRBV4-2 .
CAWSVEGDSYSNQPQHF TGTGCCTGGAGTGTAGAGGGGGACAGTTATAGCAATCAGCCCCAGCATTTT TRBD1 TRBJ1-5 TRBV30 .
CASSLWGRADTQYF TGCGCCAGCAGCTTGTGGGGGCGAGCAGATACGCAGTATTTT . TRBJ2-3 TRBV5-1 .
CSASFPLSYNEQFF TGCAGTGCTAGTTTTCCCCTCTCCTACAATGAGCAGTTCTTC . TRBJ2-1 TRBV20-1 .
CASTLGQGSYSNQPQHF TGTGCCAGCACCCTGGGACAGGGAAGCTATAGCAATCAGCCCCAGCATTTT TRBD1 TRBJ1-5 TRBV11-3 .
CASSLVPGAGANVLTF TGTGCCAGCAGCTTAGTACCAGGGGCCGGGGCCAACGTCCTGACTTTC . TRBJ2-6 TRBV11-2 .
CASSALTSGHEQYF TGCGCCAGCAGCGCGCTGACTAGTGGGCACGAGCAGTACTTC . TRBJ2-7 TRBV5-1 .
CASSRKRGIAGGPRRTDTQYF TGTGCCAGCAGCCGTAAACGAGGAATAGCGGGAGGGCCGAGGAGGACAGATACGCAGTATTTT TRBD2 TRBJ2-3 TRBV3-1/TRBV3-2 once
CASSSGVATDTQYF TGTGCCAGCTCGTCAGGGGTGGCCACAGATACGCAGTATTTT . TRBJ2-3 TRBV18 .